The source of this T cell receptor beta chain is a study of T cell repertoires in cytomegalovirus infection. The CDR3 is made up of 16 amino acids. The germline V gene encodes CDR1 SNHLY and CDR2 FYNNEI. TCRdb used MiXCR to reprocess the reads, holding one entry per CDR3 protein. The sample comprises 550,000 to 700,000 distinct CDR3 sequences, 40% of which are singletons, and over 45% rests with the top ten. General observations from the study: It was HLA-C-restricted CMV-specific TCR beta clonotypes that dominated the response ex vivo.

Turning to this clonotype: Its target is not known. Sequence at one end of the junction differs from germline and may be a read error.

The TCR comes from a human donor in good health (CMV status not recorded). Some clones in this sample may be carry-over from other donors' samples. The chain uses TRBV2 and TRBJ2-4; unclear D gene. The sample was cultured PBMCs, taken from culture after CMV antigen stimulation. The CDR3 is CASSGYGVEAKSIQYF. The CDR3 DNA follows: TGTGCCAGCAGTGGATACGGAGTTGAAGCCAAAAGCATTCAGTACTTC.